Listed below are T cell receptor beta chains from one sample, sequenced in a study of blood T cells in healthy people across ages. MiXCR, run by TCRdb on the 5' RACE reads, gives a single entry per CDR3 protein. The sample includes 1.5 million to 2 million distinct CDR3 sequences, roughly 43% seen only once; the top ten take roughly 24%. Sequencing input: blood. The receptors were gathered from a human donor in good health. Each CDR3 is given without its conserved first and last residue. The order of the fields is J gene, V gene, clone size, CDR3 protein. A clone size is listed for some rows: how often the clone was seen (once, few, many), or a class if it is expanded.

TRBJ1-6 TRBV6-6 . ASSYLAGTGNSPLH
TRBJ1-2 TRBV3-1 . ASSRPGPFYGYT
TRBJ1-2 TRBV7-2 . ASSLQGTGGRGYT
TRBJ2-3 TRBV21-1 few ASSWTSGGLTYEQY
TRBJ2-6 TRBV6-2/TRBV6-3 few ASSYPRRNKSGANVLT
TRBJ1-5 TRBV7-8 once ASSLVEPGWGNQPQH
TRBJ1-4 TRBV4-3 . ASSQFTLRAEKLF
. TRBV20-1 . SASHLRVGADEQY
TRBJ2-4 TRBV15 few ATSRARGSDIQY
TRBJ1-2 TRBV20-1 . SASGTDLYGYT
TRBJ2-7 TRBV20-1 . SAGTFYEQY
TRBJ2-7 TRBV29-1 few GVEGEGSYEQY
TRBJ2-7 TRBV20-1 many SARGQGYEQY
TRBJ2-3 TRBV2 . ATRGGVTYEQY
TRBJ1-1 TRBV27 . ASSSEGTTNTEAF
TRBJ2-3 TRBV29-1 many SAGRLAGDSTDTQY
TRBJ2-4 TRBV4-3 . ASSQASGLSGGKNIQY
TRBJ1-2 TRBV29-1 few SVDSQGARDGYT
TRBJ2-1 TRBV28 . ASNPSGGSYNEQF
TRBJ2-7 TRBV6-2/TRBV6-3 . ASTGTGFFPEQY
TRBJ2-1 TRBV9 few ASSVRDGRSRYNEQF
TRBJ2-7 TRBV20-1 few SANRDLVYEQY
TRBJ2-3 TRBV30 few AWSVGDTQY
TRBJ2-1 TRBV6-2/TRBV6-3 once ASSYPGLAGVYFGNEQF
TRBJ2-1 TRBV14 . ASSQGGEGSPNEQF
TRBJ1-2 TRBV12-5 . ASGPPGSRSYT
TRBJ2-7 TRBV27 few ASSLSGTGFDEQY
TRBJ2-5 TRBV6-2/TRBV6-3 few ASRPSIAGGPEETQY
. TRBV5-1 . ASSLTGKGETQY
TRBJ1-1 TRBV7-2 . ASSRTTGSGAEAF
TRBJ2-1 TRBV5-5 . ASSTGTEVFSYNEQF
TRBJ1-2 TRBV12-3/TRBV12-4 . ASSLVSGSRGYT
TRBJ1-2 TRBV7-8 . ASSLNRAPYGYT
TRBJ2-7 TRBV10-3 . AISENPGYEQY
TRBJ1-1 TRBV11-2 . ASSSPNVGAEKKAF
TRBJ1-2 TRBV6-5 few ASSYDRDRGLGYYGYT
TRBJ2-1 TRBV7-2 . ASSLVGTSSSYNEQF
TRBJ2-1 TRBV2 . ASINYEEGYNEQF
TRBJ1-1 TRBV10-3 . AITRAGPLNTEAF
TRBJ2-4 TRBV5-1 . ANSFFLGAENIQY
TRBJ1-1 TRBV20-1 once SARDMSDTEAF
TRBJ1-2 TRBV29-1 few SVEERDGYGYT
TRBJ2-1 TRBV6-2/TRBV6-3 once ASGTSAYKYEQF
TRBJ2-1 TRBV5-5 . ASHSAGGPWEQF
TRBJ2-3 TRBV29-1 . SVSGTSLPDTQY
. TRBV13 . ASSSGNRGYEQY
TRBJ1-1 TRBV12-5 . ASGSGGHLNTEAF